This TCR beta chain was sequenced for a study of early T cells in non-severe SARS-CoV-2 infection. Unique molecular identifiers were affixed to single, distinct cDNA molecules. TCRdb analysed the 5' RACE reads with MiXCR anew, one entry per CDR3 protein. This table holds approximately 58,000 distinct CDR3 sequences, 12% found once. Per the germline V gene, CDR1 is MDHEN and CDR2 is SYDVKM. This CDR3 region has 11 residues. Trimming removed 4 bases at V and 7 bases at J, with 6 bases between. The TCR comes from an adult who was a healthcare worker with PCR-confirmed SARS-CoV-2 infection or an uninfected control (not recorded which). This sequence joins TRBV28 and TRBJ2-3; no definite D call. This specimen was whole blood, taken at baseline. Here the CDR3 reads CASSSPNTQYF. Here the CDR3 DNA reads TGTGCCAGCAGTTCCCCGAATACGCAGTATTTT.